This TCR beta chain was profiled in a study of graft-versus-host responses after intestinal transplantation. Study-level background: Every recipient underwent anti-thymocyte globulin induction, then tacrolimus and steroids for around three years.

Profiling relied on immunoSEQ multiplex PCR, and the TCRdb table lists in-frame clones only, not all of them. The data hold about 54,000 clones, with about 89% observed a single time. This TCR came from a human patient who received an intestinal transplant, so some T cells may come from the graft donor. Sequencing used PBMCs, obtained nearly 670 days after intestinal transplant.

Here the CDR3 DNA reads TGTGCCAGCAGCTTGAGACAGGGGGCGGCGGGCTATGGCTACACCTTC. It codes for CASSLRQGAAGYGYTF. The chain joins TRBV11-2 to TRBJ1-2; 10 nucleotides line up with TRBD1. Germline values: CDR1 SGHAT, CDR2 FQNNGV. V was clipped by 3 bases and J by 4 bases; unmatched bases: 8. The CDR3 sequence is 16 residues long.